This entry is about one T cell receptor beta chain. Antigen specificity is unknown. Sequenced by immunoSEQ multiplex PCR; TCRdb stores in-frame clones only, minus some. This table has over 95,000 clones, 84% appearing once. The data stem from a study of T cell responses to AZD1222 COVID-19 vaccine. Study observations and caveats: With dominance at 160-218 and 743-854, vaccine-associated CD4 TCRs spanned spike.

The CDR3 length is 15 residues. Trimming stripped 5 bases from V and 1 base from J, with 12 bases between. CDR1 and CDR2 (germline): LNHDA, SQIVND (reference sequence). Second doses were pooled across both intervals (about 4 or about 12 weeks). The chain combines TRBV19 with TRBJ2-1; TRBD2 might be the D (6 bases). The receptor comes from an adult who received the AZD1222 COVID-19 vaccine. Material: peripheral blood, obtained 28 days after the second AZD1222 dose. The chain's CDR3 is CASSLSGASYNEQFF. CDR3 sequence (DNA): TGTGCCAGTAGTCTTAGCGGAGCTTCCTACAATGAGCAGTTCTTC.